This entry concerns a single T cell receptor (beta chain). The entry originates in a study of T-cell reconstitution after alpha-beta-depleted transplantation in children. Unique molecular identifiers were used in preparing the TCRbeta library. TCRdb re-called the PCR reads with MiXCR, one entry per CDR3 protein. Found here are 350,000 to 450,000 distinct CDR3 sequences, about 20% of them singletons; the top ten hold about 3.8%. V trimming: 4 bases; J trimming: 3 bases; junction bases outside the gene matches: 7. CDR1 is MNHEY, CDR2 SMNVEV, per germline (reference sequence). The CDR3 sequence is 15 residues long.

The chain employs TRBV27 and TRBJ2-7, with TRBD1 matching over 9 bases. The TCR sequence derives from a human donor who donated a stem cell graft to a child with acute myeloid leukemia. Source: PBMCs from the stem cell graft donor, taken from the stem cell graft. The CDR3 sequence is CASSSQTGGFYEQYF. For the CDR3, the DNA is TGTGCCAGCAGTTCCCAGACAGGGGGGTTCTACGAGCAGTACTTC.